The entry below describes one TCR beta chain. The specificity of this receptor is unknown. There are no base qualities to consult, and no much larger clone falls within one base. To sequence the TCRbeta CDR3 region, genomic DNA was isolated from the sorted cells. The immunoSEQ Assay was used to sequence the TCRbeta CDR3 regions. TCRdb mirrors the immuneACCESS table, restricted to in-frame sequences. Some clones are absent from its copies; in checked studies, under half trace to an unresolved V gene, and the reason for the others is unknown. The sample contains fewer than 90,000 clones, 70% to 90% of them found a single time. About 0.8% of the sample belongs to the ten largest clones. This sample stems from a study of OX40 agonist ivuxolimab in advanced cancers. As for the study more broadly: The costimulatory receptor OX40 (CD134) was targeted by ivuxolimab, a fully human IgG2 agonistic monoclonal antibody. Intravenous ivuxolimab was administered to patients every 2 weeks at six dose levels: 0.01, 0.1, 0.3, 1.5, 3 and 10 mg/kg. Of the roughly 52 patients in dose escalation, some 20 had hepatocellular carcinoma, about 15 had melanoma, 9 had renal cell carcinoma and 9 had head and neck cancer. In the dose-escalation cohort, roughly 82% of patients were male, and the mean age was around 60 years with a range of roughly 23 to 79. Patients were allowed to have had prior anti-PD-1, anti-PD-L1 or anti-CTLA-4 therapy, and less than 45% of the dose-escalation patients had previously received checkpoint inhibitors. Partial responses were achieved by three dose-escalation patients, of whom one had hepatocellular carcinoma and two had cutaneous melanoma. The purpose of peripheral TCRbeta sequencing was to test whether ivuxolimab changed TCR sequence diversity and led to clonal T-cell expansion. The paper reports the monotherapy dose-escalation portion (N of about 47 patients) of the phase I ivuxolimab trial.

Study-wide conclusions, independent of this receptor: Antigen specificity was not determined for the clonally expanded peripheral T cells. Low levels of normalized T-cell clonal expansion were also seen in some nonresponding patients. On average, CD8+ T cells showed more expanded clones than CD4+ T cells after ivuxolimab. At doses of 0.1 to 3.0 mg/kg, clonal expansion of both CD4+ and CD8+ blood T cells was observed from baseline to week 6. In partial responders in the 0.1-3.0 mg/kg groups, normalized peripheral clonal expansion was found to be among the lowest, especially among CD8+ T cells.

Patients with a history of autoimmune disease or receiving systemic immunosuppression were excluded from the trial. Peripheral blood for TCR sequencing was collected from all dose cohorts at baseline, on cycle 4 day 1, and on cycle 7 day 1. Samples were obtained from an open-label, multicenter, first-in-human phase I dose-escalation trial of ivuxolimab. Adults with locally advanced or metastatic melanoma, renal cell, hepatocellular, or head and neck squamous cell carcinoma were enrolled in the trial. Before TCR sequencing, CD4+ T cells and CD8+ T cells from peripheral blood were sorted into separate populations. From the germline V gene, CDR1 is SNHLY and CDR2 is FYNNEI. The cysteine opens and the phenylalanine closes a CDR3 of 11 amino acids. The DNA shown is the 33-base CDR3, in frame from base 1. V sheds 5 bases and J sheds 2 bases, leaving 4 bases between their ends.

The V gene is TRBV2 and the J gene is TRBJ2-7; confidence is insufficient to name the D gene. The sample consisted of CD4+ or CD8+ T cells sorted from blood, taken in a trial of the OX40 agonist ivuxolimab. The sequence was obtained from an adult with an advanced solid tumor such as melanoma, head and neck, liver or kidney cancer. The CDR3 reads CASSQPYEQYF. The nucleotide sequence is given as TGTGCCAGCAGTCAGCCCTACGAGCAGTACTTC.